This T cell receptor (beta chain) was documented in a study of blood T cell repertoires in COVID-19. The CDR3 contains 13 residues. The germline gives CDR1 GTSNPN, CDR2 SVGIG (reference sequence). Deletions cut 0 bases from V and 7 bases from J, with 12 bases between. Assay: immunoSEQ multiplex PCR; the TCRdb copy retains only in-frame clones and omits some. The sample consists of about 140,000 clones, around 87% of them appearing once. J is TRBJ1-2 and V is TRBV30; D unresolved. Sequences were obtained from peripheral blood. The clonotype comes from a middle-aged woman with acute or convalescent COVID-19. In DNA form, the CDR3 reads TGTGCCTGGAGTGTACTATGGTGGAGTGGCTACACCTTC. It translates to CAWSVLWWSGYTF.